Many counts were recorded for the clone carrying this T cell receptor (beta chain). The data stem from a study of T cells in Graves' hyperthyroidism and ophthalmopathy. Trimming took 5 bases from V and 7 from J, leaving 18 bases between them. Per the germline V gene, CDR1 is SGHTA and CDR2 is FQGNSA. The CDR3 is 15 residues long. RNA transcripts yielded amplified TCR beta CDR3 regions. The HTBI primer set served for first-round RT-PCR of the TCR CDR3. TCRdb recomputed calls from the multiplex PCR reads with MiXCR, one row per CDR3 protein. This sample has hundreds of thousands of distinct CDR3 sequences, with about 15% found just once.

Sequences were obtained from blood. This receptor was identified in a woman in her twenties or thirties with Graves' hyperthyroidism that later progressed to Graves' ophthalmopathy. This chain connects TRBV7-2 to TRBJ2-1; D gene unclear. The CDR3 DNA follows: TGTGCCAGCAGCGATTTAGCCCCCCTAAGGAATGAGCAGTTCTTC. Translating gives CASSDLAPLRNEQFF.